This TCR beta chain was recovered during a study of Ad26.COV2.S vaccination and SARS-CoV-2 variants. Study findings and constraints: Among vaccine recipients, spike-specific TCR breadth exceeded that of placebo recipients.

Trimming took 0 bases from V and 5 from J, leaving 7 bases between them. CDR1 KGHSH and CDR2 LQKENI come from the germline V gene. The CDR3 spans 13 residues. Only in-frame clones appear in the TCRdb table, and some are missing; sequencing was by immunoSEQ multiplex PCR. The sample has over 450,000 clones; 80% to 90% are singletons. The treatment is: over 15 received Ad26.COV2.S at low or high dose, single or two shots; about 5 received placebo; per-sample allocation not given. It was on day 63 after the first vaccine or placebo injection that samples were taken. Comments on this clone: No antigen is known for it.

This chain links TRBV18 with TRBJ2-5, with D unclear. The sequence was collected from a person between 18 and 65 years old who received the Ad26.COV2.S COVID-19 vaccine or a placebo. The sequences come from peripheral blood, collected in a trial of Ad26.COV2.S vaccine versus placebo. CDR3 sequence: CASSPPGWETQYF. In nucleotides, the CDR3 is TGTGCCAGCTCACCACCTGGGTGGGAGACCCAGTACTTC.